Included here is one T cell receptor (beta chain) sequence, with context. Its matching antigen is unknown. The CDR3 has 16 residues. CDR1 is SGHTS, CDR2 YDEGEE, per germline. V was pared by 1 base and J by 1 base, with 8 bases of the junction left unmatched. This entry belongs to a study of T cells in Graves' hyperthyroidism and ophthalmopathy. Uncontrolled infections, other autoimmune diseases, pregnancy or lactation led to exclusion of patients. Researchers amplified the TCR beta CDR3 regions from RNA transcripts. The TCR CDR3 was amplified in a first-round RT-PCR using the HTBI primer set. MiXCR, run by TCRdb on the multiplex PCR reads, gives a single entry per CDR3 protein. The sample has 450,000 to 650,000 distinct CDR3 sequences, about 14% seen once; the top ten hold 7.1%. Notes on the study in general: Ophthalmopathy, which appeared later, was predicted by the model a median roughly 6.4 months before onset.

The sequenced sample was blood. The V and J genes are TRBV5-8 and TRBJ2-7, with TRBD1 matching 7 bases. This clonotype was sampled from a young woman with Graves' ophthalmopathy. This chain's CDR3 is CASSLNKDRPSYEQYF. In nucleotides, the CDR3 is TGTGCCAGCAGCTTGAACAAGGACAGGCCATCCTACGAGCAGTACTTC.